Detailed here is one TCR beta chain. Antigen specificity is unknown. Clones were sequenced by immunoSEQ multiplex PCR, and TCRdb holds only the in-frame ones, with some missing. The repertoire holds roughly 32,000 clones, with 70% as singletons. This record comes from a study of radiotherapy plus CTLA-4 blockade in lung cancer. In germline, CDR1 is MDHEN, CDR2 SYDVKM. Trimming cost V 1 base and J 8 bases, with 8 bases left between them. This CDR3 is built from 12 residues. Study-wide findings and caveats: In blood, TCR clones derived from the tumor expanded after radiotherapy plus ipilimumab.

J is TRBJ1-1 and V is TRBV28, with D uncertain. This receptor was taken from a human donor with non-small cell lung cancer who had stable disease on radiotherapy plus ipilimumab. The source material was peripheral blood, sampled from a patient treated with radiotherapy plus ipilimumab. This chain's CDR3 is CASSLFSREAFF. CDR3 coding DNA: TGTGCCAGCAGTTTATTTTCCAGGGAAGCTTTCTTT.